The 25 T cell receptor beta chains below all came from one sample that was sequenced in a study of T-cell memory formation after mild COVID-19. TCRdb re-derived calls from the 5' RACE reads in MiXCR, one entry per CDR3 protein. Among approximately 65,000 distinct CDR3 sequences listed, 16% were seen once. Sequenced: PBMCs or a T cell subset sorted from them (not recorded which). These receptors all come from an adult woman who had mild COVID-19 (a few samples of this study predate the infection). Cell type and time point are not known.

CDR3 nucleotides: TGTGCCAGCAGCTTCGGACTAGCGTACGAGCAGTACTTC. This gives the protein CASSFGLAYEQYF. The chain combines TRBV7-2 with TRBJ2-7; 9 bases are a match to TRBD2. J gave up 4 bases and V 3 bases, and 1 base lay outside the gene matches. The V gene's germline CDR1 is SGHTA and CDR2 FQGNSA. CDR3 length equals 13 residues. The whole variable domain, remainder taken from reference TRBV7-2 and TRBJ2-7, is GAGVSQSPSNKVTEKGKDVELRCDPISGHTALYWYRQSLGQGLEFLIYFQGNSAPDKSGLPSDRFSAERTGGSVSTLTIQRTQQEDSAVYLCASSFGLAYEQYFGPGTRLTVT.

As for this clonotype: This sequence may be a read error, since a much larger clone differs from it by one base. The rearrangement links TRBV7-9 to TRBJ2-3; the D is unclear. The germline V gene has CDR1 SEHNR and CDR2 FQNEAQ (reference sequence). The CDR3 loop spans 11 amino acids. The CDR3 reads CSSNPTDTQYF. The CDR3 DNA is TGTTCCAGCAACCCGACAGATACGCAGTATTTT.

This clonotype was recorded at least ten times. The chain couples TRBV20-1 to TRBJ1-2; perhaps TRBD1 as D (5 bases). Trimming cost V 7 bases and J 2 bases, with 14 bases left between them. Germline CDR1 reads DFQATT; CDR2 reads SNEGSKA (reference sequence). CDR3 length: 13 residues. DNA for the CDR3: TGCAGTGACCGGGACTTCCTAAACTATGGCTACACCTTC. This codes for CSDRDFLNYGYTF.

This clonotype appeared many times. This chain joins TRBV20-1 and TRBJ1-5, with D tentatively TRBD1 (6 bases). CDR3 length: 19 amino acids. CDR1 is DFQATT and CDR2 is SNEGSKA in the germline V gene (reference sequence). Trimming took off 0 bases at V and 3 bases at J, with 24 bases between the two ends. This CDR3 reads CSARDVGGLPGGFNQPQHF. The CDR3 DNA sequence: TGCAGTGCTAGAGATGTAGGGGGGCTCCCCGGGGGCTTCAATCAGCCCCAGCATTTT.

The chain links TRBV7-2 to TRBJ1-1; possibly TRBD1 for D (5 bases). There are 13 residues in the CDR3. CDR1 is SGHTA, CDR2 FQGNSA, per germline. With 1 base removed from V and 9 bases from J, the gap between germline ends came to 12 bases. The CDR3 DNA is TGTGCCAGCAGCTTAGTGGGGGGACGAAAAGCTTTCTTT. Protein: CASSLVGGRKAFF.

By proportion, this clonotype is medium-sized. The CDR3 DNA is TGTGCCAGCAGCGTACCCCTCCCTTATAGCAATCAGCCCCAGCATTTT. Translation: CASSVPLPYSNQPQHF. J is TRBJ1-5 and V is TRBV9; D ambiguous. The CDR3 extends over 16 amino acids. From germline, CDR1 is SGDLS and CDR2 YYNGEE. The germline V and J ends were trimmed by 1 base and 0 bases, with 11 bases remaining between them. Full variable domain (outside the CDR3, taken from reference TRBV9 and TRBJ1-5): DSGVTQTPKHLITATGQRVTLRCSPRSGDLSVYWYQQSLDQGLQFLIQYYNGEERAKGNILERFSAQQFPDLHSELNLSSLELGDSALYFCASSVPLPYSNQPQHFGDGTRLSIL.

The gene calls are TRBV5-4 and TRBJ2-5; D is ambiguous. CDR1 and CDR2 (germline): SGHNT, YYREEE (reference sequence). The V end lost 2 bases, the J end lost 3 bases, and 8 bases lay between the germline ends. The CDR3 runs 13 residues. The CDR3 protein is CASSFPYEETQYF. DNA of the CDR3: TGTGCCAGCAGCTTCCCCTATGAAGAGACCCAGTACTTC.

The genes are TRBV7-8 and TRBJ2-7, with 8 bases aligning to TRBD2. With 1 base clipped from V and 0 bases from J, the junction kept 14 bases outside the gene matches. Germline lookup yields CDR1 SGHVS and CDR2 FQNEAQ. The CDR3 extends over 19 amino acids. This chain's CDR3 is CASSLDGASGSHNSYEQYF. CDR3 DNA sequence: TGTGCCAGCAGCTTAGATGGGGCTAGCGGGTCCCACAACTCCTACGAGCAGTACTTC. The whole variable domain, remainder taken from reference TRBV7-8 and TRBJ2-7, is GAGVSQSPRYKVAKRGQDVALRCDPISGHVSLFWYQQALGQGPEFLTYFQNEAQLDKSGLPSDRFFAERPEGSVSTLKIQRTQQEDSAVYLCASSLDGASGSHNSYEQYFGPGTRLTVT.

This clonotype was seen a few times. The V and J genes are TRBV29-1 and TRBJ2-3; 10 nucleotides line up with TRBD2. This CDR3 contains 14 residues. Germline assignment: CDR1 SQVTM and CDR2 ANQGSEA. Trimming at V came to 8 bases and at J to 5 bases, leaving 10 bases not matched to a gene. The CDR3 here is CSISGGPGGDTQYF. The CDR3 DNA reads as TGCAGCATTAGCGGGGGGCCCGGGGGAGATACGCAGTATTTT.

This clonotype occurred a few times. V usage is TRBV27 and J usage is TRBJ1-2, with unresolved D. The germline gives CDR1 MNHEY, CDR2 SMNVEV (reference sequence). This CDR3 is built from 15 residues. Trimming pared 0 bases from V and 8 bases from J, leaving 16 bases between. CDR3 region: CASSLSSAGLGGYTF. The CDR3 DNA sequence: TGTGCCAGCAGTTTATCCTCGGCGGGCCTGGGGGGCTACACCTTC.

This clonotype showed up just a few times. The J gene is TRBJ2-3, the V gene TRBV20-1, with TRBD2 matching over 8 bases. The CDR3 is 14 residues long. The V segment lost 4 bases and the J segment 0 bases; nucleotides outside the gene matches: 3. Germline assignment: CDR1 DFQATT and CDR2 SNEGSKA (reference sequence). The CDR3 is CSATTSGSTDTQYF. The DNA for the CDR3 is TGCAGTGCTACCACTAGCGGCAGCACAGATACGCAGTATTTT.

This clonotype turned up a few times. The rearrangement joins TRBV30 to TRBJ2-7, with 9 bases aligning to TRBD1. Germline CDR1 is GTSNPN and CDR2 is SVGIG (reference sequence). The length of the CDR3 is 14 residues. Trimming cost V 2 bases and J 3 bases; bases outside gene matches: 5. CDR3 nucleotides: TGTGCCTGGAGTAGGGGGACAGGGCGCTACGAGCAGTACTTC. Its translation is CAWSRGTGRYEQYF.

The chain recombines TRBV4-1 with TRBJ2-7; 8 bases align to TRBD2. Germline V gene lookup returns CDR1 MGHRA and CDR2 YSYEKL. Trimming took 2 bases from V and 3 from J; bases not matched to a gene: 6. The CDR3 covers 15 residues. The CDR3 here is CASSQSSAGVYEQYF. CDR3 coding DNA: TGCGCCAGCAGCCAATCATCAGCGGGGGTCTACGAGCAGTACTTC.

As to this clonotype: Given a much more abundant clone one base away, this may be a read error. The rearrangement joins TRBV7-6 to TRBJ2-5, with a possible D match to TRBD2 (6 bases). Germline V gene sequence: CDR1 SGHVS, CDR2 FNYEAQ. The CDR3 loop spans 15 amino acids. V was shortened by 5 bases and J by 2 bases, with 15 bases between the two germline ends. This CDR3 is CASSDFAGQQETQYF. As DNA, the CDR3 is TGTGCCAGCAGCGACTTCGCGGGGCAACAAGAGACCCAGTACTTC. The full variable domain, with the rest looked up from reference TRBV7-6 and TRBJ2-5, is GAGVSQSPRYKVTKRGQDVALRCDPISGHVSLYWYRQALGQGPEFLTYFNYEAQQDKSGLPNDRFSAERPEGSISTLTIQRTEQRDSAMYRCASSDFAGQQETQYFGPGTRLLVL.

This chain links TRBV11-2 with TRBJ2-3; 10 bases are shared with TRBD2. Germline CDR1 and CDR2: SGHAT and FQNNGV. The CDR3 loop spans 15 amino acids. Germline trimming cut 7 bases from V and 1 base from J; bases unmatched to any gene: 5. The CDR3 protein is CASTMLAGGTDTQYF. The CDR3 nucleotides read TGTGCCAGCACCATGCTAGCGGGGGGCACAGATACGCAGTATTTT.

This clonotype was seen a few times. The V and J genes are TRBV9 and TRBJ1-2; D unclear. Trimming cost V 3 bases and J 8 bases, with 23 bases left between them. This CDR3 region has 16 residues. Germline V gene sequence: CDR1 SGDLS, CDR2 YYNGEE. The CDR3: CASSAPEREWVSGYTF. The CDR3 DNA is TGTGCCAGCAGCGCCCCTGAACGGGAATGGGTTTCGGGCTACACCTTC.

The rearrangement joins TRBV7-9 to TRBJ2-5; possible D gene TRBD1, 5 bases. Germline assignment: CDR1 SEHNR and CDR2 FQNEAQ (reference sequence). Trimming pared 7 bases from V and 4 bases from J, leaving 19 bases between. The CDR3 extends over 15 amino acids. In DNA form, the CDR3 reads TGTGCCAGCACCCCGGCGGCCGTGCAGGGAGAGACCCAGTACTTC. Translated, it gives CASTPAAVQGETQYF. Drawing the rest from reference TRBV7-9 and TRBJ2-5, the complete variable domain is DTGVSQNPRHKITKRGQNVTFRCDPISEHNRLYWYRQTLGQGPEFLTYFQNEAQLEKSRLLSDRFSAERPKGSFSTLEIQRTEQGDSAMYLCASTPAAVQGETQYFGPGTRLLVL.

In this sample, this clonotype turned up a few times. The CDR3 sequence is CASSLGDRVVNEQFF. Written as DNA, the CDR3 is TGCGCCAGCAGCTTGGGGGACAGGGTAGTAAATGAGCAGTTCTTC. The gene calls are TRBV5-1 and TRBJ2-1; TRBD1 matches at 9 bases. Trimming at V came to 0 bases and at J to 7 bases, leaving 5 bases not matched to a gene. Germline lookup yields CDR1 SGHRS and CDR2 YFSETQ. The CDR3 sequence is 15 residues long.

The V gene is TRBV4-1, the J gene TRBJ2-7, with TRBD1 matching over 9 bases. The V gene's germline CDR1 is MGHRA and CDR2 YSYEKL. The V segment lost 4 bases and the J segment 3 bases; nucleotides outside the gene matches: 4. The CDR3 extends over 14 amino acids. The CDR3 sequence is CASSPGQGVYEQYF. The CDR3 DNA reads as TGCGCCAGCAGCCCGGGACAGGGTGTCTACGAGCAGTACTTC.

This clonotype was recorded a few times. The chain couples TRBV24-1 to TRBJ2-1; D might be TRBD1 (7 bases). The V end was cut by 2 bases, the J end by 3 bases, with 10 bases between. Germline loops: CDR1 KGHDR, CDR2 SFDVKD. The CDR3 runs to 15 residues. For the CDR3, the DNA is TGTGCCACCAGTGATTCAGGGGGGCTCTACAATGAGCAGTTCTTC. This sequence encodes CATSDSGGLYNEQFF.

This clonotype was counted at least ten times. The rearrangement joins TRBV12-3 or TRBV12-4 to TRBJ1-2, with TRBD1 matching over 8 bases. Germline trimming cut 5 bases from V and 5 bases from J; bases unmatched to any gene: 13. The CDR3 sequence is 16 residues long. Written as DNA, the CDR3 is TGTGCCAGCAGTAAGACAACCGGGACAGGTCGATATGGCTACACCTTC. Amino acids: CASSKTTGTGRYGYTF.

The chain links TRBV12-3 or TRBV12-4 to TRBJ1-2; D not resolved. The V end lost 3 bases, the J end lost 2 bases, and 10 bases lay between the germline ends. The CDR3 contains 14 residues. Here the CDR3 reads CASSFGERNYGYTF. Here the CDR3 DNA reads TGTGCCAGCAGTTTCGGAGAACGCAACTATGGCTACACCTTC.

V gene TRBV9 combines with J gene TRBJ2-1; the match to TRBD1 covers 9 bases. The germline CDR1 and CDR2 sequences are SGDLS and YYNGEE. This CDR3 region has 14 residues. V lost 5 bases, J lost 4 bases, and 4 bases stayed unmatched. This CDR3 is CASSNGQGYNEQFF. The CDR3 DNA follows: TGTGCCAGCAGTAATGGACAGGGGTACAATGAGCAGTTCTTC.

The chain employs TRBV5-6 and TRBJ2-1; 12 nucleotides match TRBD2. The CDR3 loop spans 15 amino acids. CDR1 and CDR2 from the germline V gene are SGHDT and YYEEEE. V dropped 0 bases and J dropped 6; count of bases not matched to a gene: 1. Here the CDR3 reads CASSLGLAGVNEQFF. DNA for the CDR3: TGTGCCAGCAGCTTGGGACTAGCGGGAGTCAATGAGCAGTTCTTC.

CDR3 DNA sequence: TGCAGTGCTCCGGACAGATACTACGAGCAGTACTTC. It encodes CSAPDRYYEQYF. The chain couples TRBV20-1 to TRBJ2-7; D is possibly TRBD1 (6 bases). The CDR3 consists of 12 residues. The germline V gene encodes CDR1 DFQATT and CDR2 SNEGSKA (reference sequence). Trimming took off 5 bases at V and 3 bases at J, with 11 bases between the two ends.